These T cell receptor beta chains were read from a single sample in a study of regulatory T cells in long-lasting Graves disease. TCRdb analysed the multiplex PCR reads with MiXCR anew, one entry per CDR3 protein. The table includes about 610,000 distinct CDR3 sequences, 15% to 20% detected once. This sample was shared with a second study, whose subject was T cells in Graves' hyperthyroidism and ophthalmopathy.

Sequenced here: peripheral blood mononuclear cells (PBMCs), sampled at new diagnosis, from a patient treated with antithyroid drugs. These receptors came from a man aged 18 to 35 with Graves disease. Both conserved end residues are part of each CDR3. Size is stated for part of the rows, as once, few or many counts, or as a class when the clone is expanded.

v_gene: TRBV20-1; abundance: -; CDR3aa: CSATGQDETQYF
v_gene: TRBV27; abundance: -; CDR3aa: CASSSLLEYGELFF
v_gene: TRBV30; abundance: -; CDR3aa: CAWNAVQVDTIYF
v_gene: TRBV12-3/TRBV12-4; abundance: many; CDR3aa: CASTLGLAGVVSYEQYF
v_gene: TRBV15; abundance: -; CDR3aa: CATTDKGRDGQFF
v_gene: TRBV6-1; abundance: few; CDR3aa: CASSSVQGGGEQYF
v_gene: TRBV9; abundance: -; CDR3aa: CASSAGRTGNTIYF
v_gene: TRBV2; abundance: many; CDR3aa: CASGGSMGAGTEAFF
v_gene: TRBV6-1; abundance: -; CDR3aa: CASNGVETQYF
v_gene: TRBV11-2; abundance: many; CDR3aa: CASSFGGLAGVDEQFF
v_gene: TRBV5-1; abundance: -; CDR3aa: CASSLAGSLAGGDEQYF
v_gene: TRBV5-1; abundance: few; CDR3aa: CASSLGTGAWDEQYF
v_gene: TRBV12-3/TRBV12-4; abundance: -; CDR3aa: CASGRGAQGEKLFF
v_gene: TRBV7-9; abundance: -; CDR3aa: CASSSRAGLAIYEQYF
v_gene: TRBV30; abundance: -; CDR3aa: CAWRAGGTGELFF
v_gene: TRBV10-3; abundance: many; CDR3aa: CAISELGQGSQYF
v_gene: TRBV7-2; abundance: -; CDR3aa: CASSLYRQVPANQPQHF
v_gene: TRBV20-1; abundance: few; CDR3aa: CSASRGGINQPQHF
v_gene: TRBV12-3/TRBV12-4; abundance: many; CDR3aa: CASTKVAGFPEAFF
v_gene: TRBV5-4; abundance: few; CDR3aa: CASSLMHETQYF
v_gene: TRBV20-1; abundance: many; CDR3aa: CSADTRTDTQYF
v_gene: TRBV5-1; abundance: few; CDR3aa: CASSLTGWPYEQYF
v_gene: TRBV20-1; abundance: -; CDR3aa: CSAQLINGQGSNYGYTF
v_gene: TRBV9; abundance: few; CDR3aa: CASSETPGYGYTF
v_gene: TRBV20-1; abundance: many; CDR3aa: CSATPFGRGAPADTQYF